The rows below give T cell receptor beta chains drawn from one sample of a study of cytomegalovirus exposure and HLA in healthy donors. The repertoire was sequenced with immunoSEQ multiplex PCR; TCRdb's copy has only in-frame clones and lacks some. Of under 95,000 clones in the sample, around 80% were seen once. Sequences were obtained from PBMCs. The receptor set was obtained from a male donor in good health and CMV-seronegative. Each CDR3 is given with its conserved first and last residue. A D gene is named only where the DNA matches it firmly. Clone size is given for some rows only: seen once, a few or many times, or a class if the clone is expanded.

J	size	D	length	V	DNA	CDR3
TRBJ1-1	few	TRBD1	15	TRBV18	TGTGCCAGCTCACCACCTGAGGGGGCTCGCACTGAAGCTTTCTTT	CASSPPEGARTEAFF
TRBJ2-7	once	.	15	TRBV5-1	TGCGCCAGCAGCCCGCTGGCATCTCAGTCCTACGAGCAGTACTTC	CASSPLASQSYEQYF
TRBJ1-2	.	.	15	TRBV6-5	TGTGCCAGCAGATCCCCAACGCCCAGGGGACATGGCTACACCTTC	CASRSPTPRGHGYTF
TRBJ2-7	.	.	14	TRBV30	TGTGCCTGGAGTGTCCAGGTTGTCTCCTACGAGCAGTACTTC	CAWSVQVVSYEQYF
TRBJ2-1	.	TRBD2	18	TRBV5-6	TGTGCCAGCAGCTTAAGACTAGCGGGAGTACCCTCCTACAATGAGCAGTTCTTC	CASSLRLAGVPSYNEQFF
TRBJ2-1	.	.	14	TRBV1	TGCACCACCAGGGGGACAGGCCCCCACAATGAGCAGTTCTTC	CTTRGTGPHNEQFF
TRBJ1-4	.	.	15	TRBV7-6	TGTGCCAGCAGCTCGAAACAGTTGTTAAATGAAAAACTGTTTTTT	CASSSKQLLNEKLFF
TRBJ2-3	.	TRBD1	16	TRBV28	TGTGCCAGCAGTGACAGGGACAGGCTACGGACAGATACGCAGTATTTT	CASSDRDRLRTDTQYF
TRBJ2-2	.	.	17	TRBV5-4	TGTGCCAGCAGCCCCCCGGTCGGTCAGGGTATAACCGGGGAGCTGTTTTTT	CASSPPVGQGITGELFF
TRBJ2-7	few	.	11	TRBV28	TGTGCCAGCAGTTTACACTACGAGCAGTACTTC	CASSLHYEQYF
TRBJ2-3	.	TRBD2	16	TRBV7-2	TGTGCCAGCAGCTTACCTAGCGGGGGGGCCCAAGATACGCAGTATTTT	CASSLPSGGAQDTQYF
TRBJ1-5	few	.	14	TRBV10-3	TGTGCCATCAGTCCATCAGAGGGCAATCAGCCCCAGCATTTT	CAISPSEGNQPQHF
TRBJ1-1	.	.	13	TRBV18	TGTGCCAGCTCACCAGGCGGGGCTAACGAAGCTTTCTTT	CASSPGGANEAFF
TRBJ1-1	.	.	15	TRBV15	TGTGCCACCAGCAGAGATTATGGGGGAGGGTCTGAAGCTTTCTTT	CATSRDYGGGSEAFF
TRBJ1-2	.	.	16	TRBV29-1	TGCAGCGTTGGACGGGGCTACAGGGTGGAAAGCTATGGCTACACCTTC	CSVGRGYRVESYGYTF
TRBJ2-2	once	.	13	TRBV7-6	TGTGCCAGCAGCTTACAAGTTCGGGGGGAGCTGTTTTTT	CASSLQVRGELFF
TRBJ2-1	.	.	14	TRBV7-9	TGTGCCAGCAGCCCACGCGGAGGTCGGAGTGAGCAGTTCTTC	CASSPRGGRSEQFF
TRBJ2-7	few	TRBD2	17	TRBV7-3	TGTGCCAGCAGCTTACACGTATTGAGCGGGAGGGACTACGAGCAGTACTTC	CASSLHVLSGRDYEQYF
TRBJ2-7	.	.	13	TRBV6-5	TGTGCCAGCAGGACCCTCACGGGGTACGAGCAGTACTTC	CASRTLTGYEQYF
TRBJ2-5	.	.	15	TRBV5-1	TGCGCCAGCAGCTTGGGCGGGCAGGGGCGGCAGACCCAGTACTTC	CASSLGGQGRQTQYF
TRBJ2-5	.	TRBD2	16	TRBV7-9	TGTTCCAGCAGCGCACAACCGGGACTAGACATGGAGACCCAGTACTTC	CSSSAQPGLDMETQYF
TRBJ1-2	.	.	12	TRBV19	TGTGCCAGTAGGTTTCCGGTGGATGGCTACACCTTC	CASRFPVDGYTF
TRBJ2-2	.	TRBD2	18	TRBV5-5	TGTGCCAGCACCCGACGGGTTAGCGGGGGCCCTACGTTCGGGGAGCTGTTTTTT	CASTRRVSGGPTFGELFF